Each of the 27 T cell receptor beta chains below was sequenced from the same sample in a study of CD8 T cells in Susac syndrome. The authors reverse transcribed roughly 0.5 to 1 ug RNA with random hexamers. In TCRdb, the immunoSEQ multiplex PCR reads were re-called with MiXCR into one record per CDR3 protein. The table shows about 94,000 distinct CDR3 sequences, with around 94% occurring only once. Material: CD4+ T cells from PBMCs. Receptor source: a human donor with Susac syndrome.

This clonotype came up once. This chain links TRBV29-1 with TRBJ1-3, with 7 bases fitting TRBD1. Losses at the gene ends were 2 bases for V and 2 bases for J; bases not matched to a gene: 12. The CDR3 sequence is 17 residues long. Germline CDR1 is SQVTM and CDR2 is ANQGSEA. The CDR3 DNA sequence: TGCAGCGTTGAACCCCTGGCACAGGGGCTTGCTGGAAACACCATATATTTT. It specifies CSVEPLAQGLAGNTIYF. Using reference TRBV29-1 and TRBJ1-3 for the parts outside the CDR3, the full variable domain is SAVISQKPSRDICQRGTSLTIQCQVDSQVTMMFWYRQQPGQSLTLIATANQGSEATYESGFVIDKFPISRPNLTFSTLTVSNMSPEDSSIYLCSVEPLAQGLAGNTIYFGEGSWLTVV.

This rearrangement joins TRBV29-1 to TRBJ2-2; TRBD2 agrees at 7 bases. Looked up from germline, CDR1 is SQVTM and CDR2 is ANQGSEA. V trimming: 4 bases; J trimming: 1 base; junction bases outside the gene matches: 0. The CDR3 runs to 13 residues. The CDR3, as DNA: TGCAGCGTTGCGGGGGGGAACACCGGGGAGCTGTTTTTT. As protein: CSVAGGNTGELFF.

The chain recombines TRBV2 with TRBJ2-1, with 8 bases lining up with TRBD2. The CDR3 totals 17 residues. J lost 5 bases, V lost 1 base, and 10 bases had no gene match. The germline gives CDR1 SNHLY, CDR2 FYNNEI. CDR3 coding DNA: TGTGCCAGCAGTGAAGTATTGGGACTAGGGCCTAACAATGAGCAGTTCTTC. It translates to CASSEVLGLGPNNEQFF.

This clonotype was seen at least ten times. J is TRBJ2-7 and V is TRBV9, with D possibly being TRBD1 or TRBD2 (5 bases each). The germline V and J ends were trimmed by 0 bases and 6 bases, with 13 bases remaining between them. CDR3 size: 14 residues. The germline V gene encodes CDR1 SGDLS and CDR2 YYNGEE. CDR3 DNA: TGTGCCAGCAGCGTAGAGCCAGGGACCGCCGAGCAGTACTTC. This encodes CASSVEPGTAEQYF.

V is TRBV24-1 and J is TRBJ1-5; D is unresolved. V was shortened by 3 bases and J by 1 base, with 9 bases between the two germline ends. This CDR3 has 15 amino acids. Germline values: CDR1 KGHDR, CDR2 SFDVKD. The CDR3 is CATSDPRVSNQPQHF. In DNA form, the CDR3 reads TGTGCCACCAGTGATCCTAGGGTGAGCAATCAGCCCCAGCATTTT.

The chain is built from TRBV12-3 or TRBV12-4 and TRBJ1-2, with D perhaps matching TRBD1 (6 bases). V lost 3 bases to trimming and J lost 0 bases, with 11 bases between them. The CDR3 is made up of 15 amino acids. The CDR3 DNA reads as TGTGCCAGCAGTTTGGGGGCCATCGCTAACTATGGCTACACCTTC. Its translation is CASSLGAIANYGYTF.

The chain recombines TRBV7-8 with TRBJ1-5, with 9 bases matching TRBD1. Germline V gene lookup returns CDR1 SGHVS and CDR2 FQNEAQ. V shed 11 bases, J shed 2 bases, and the junction held 7 bases outside the gene matches. The CDR3 consists of 14 residues. The chain's CDR3 is CASTGDRGNQPQHF. The DNA of the CDR3 is TGTGCCTCTACTGGGGACAGGGGCAATCAGCCCCAGCATTTT.

The V and J genes are TRBV6-5 and TRBJ2-7; D remains ambiguous. The CDR3 sequence is 13 residues long. Germline V CDR1 and CDR2: MNHEY, SVGAGI. The V end was cut by 0 bases, the J end by 1 base, with 4 bases between. Written as DNA, the CDR3 is TGTGCCAGCAGTTACTCCCTATCCTACGAGCAGTACTTC. Amino acid sequence: CASSYSLSYEQYF.

The chain has TRBV4-1 and TRBJ2-1; D might be TRBD2 (5 bases). V was cut by 2 bases and J by 0 bases, with 14 bases left in between. Germline-derived CDR1 and CDR2 are MGHRA and YSYEKL. The CDR3 has 17 residues. The CDR3 sequence is CASSQFVTGSSYNEQFF. CDR3 DNA sequence: TGCGCCAGCAGCCAATTTGTTACGGGGTCCTCCTACAATGAGCAGTTCTTC.

The chain links TRBV30 to TRBJ1-6; D is unclear. The CDR3 totals 12 residues. Germline V lookup: CDR1 GTSNPN, CDR2 SVGIG (reference sequence). The CDR3 here is CSLSFEGSPLHF. The CDR3 DNA sequence: TGTAGTCTCAGCTTTGAAGGTTCACCCCTCCACTTT. Full variable domain (missing parts from reference TRBV30 and TRBJ1-6): SQTIHQWPATLVQPVGSPLSLECTVEGTSNPNLYWYRQAAGRGLQLLFYSVGIGQISSEVPQNLSASRPQDRQFILSSKKLLLSDSGFYLCSLSFEGSPLHFGNGTRLTVT.

This chain links TRBV30 with TRBJ2-3; 10 bases map to TRBD2. CDR3 length: 12 residues. Germline assignment: CDR1 GTSNPN and CDR2 SVGIG (reference sequence). The V and J ends lost 4 bases and 10 bases, in that order; junction bases with no gene match: 5. CDR3 residues: CAWTSGGWSQYF. In DNA form, the CDR3 reads TGTGCCTGGACTAGCGGGGGATGGTCGCAGTATTTT.

V usage is TRBV6-5 and J usage is TRBJ1-4, with a tentative D call TRBD1 (5 bases). With 6 bases removed from V and 8 bases from J, the gap between germline ends came to 13 bases. The CDR3 runs to 13 residues. Looked up from germline, CDR1 is MNHEY and CDR2 is SVGAGI. The CDR3 here is CASSGAGEEKLFF. The CDR3 region has the DNA TGTGCCAGCAGCGGGGCGGGGGAAGAAAAACTGTTTTTT.

This chain links TRBV27 with TRBJ2-7, with a tentative D call TRBD1 (5 bases). V was trimmed by 3 bases and J by 0 bases, leaving 12 bases between them. Germline V lookup: CDR1 MNHEY, CDR2 SMNVEV (reference sequence). The CDR3 is 15 amino acids. The CDR3 bases are TGTGCCAGCAGTTTTAGGAGACAGAGCTCCTACGAGCAGTACTTC. It translates to CASSFRRQSSYEQYF.

The chain recombines TRBV7-8 with TRBJ2-5, with D maybe TRBD2 (6 bases). Deletions cut 4 bases from V and 5 bases from J, with 20 bases between. CDR3 size: 16 residues. Germline V gene lookup returns CDR1 SGHVS and CDR2 FQNEAQ. The CDR3 DNA follows: TGTGCCAGCAGCTCCGATCGGGCGGGGTCGGATGAGACCCAGTACTTC. It is translated as CASSSDRAGSDETQYF.

This chain uses TRBV7-3 with TRBJ2-3; 8 bases agree with TRBD2. The CDR3 runs 15 residues. Germline trimming cut 2 bases from V and 1 base from J; bases unmatched to any gene: 2. CDR1 is SGHTA, CDR2 FQGTGA, per germline. The CDR3 bases are TGTGCCAGCAGCTTACGGGGGGGCCGCACAGATACGCAGTATTTT. This codes for CASSLRGGRTDTQYF. Filled out from reference TRBV7-3 and TRBJ2-3, the complete variable domain reads GAGVSQTPSNKVTEKGKYVELRCDPISGHTALYWYRQSLGQGPEFLIYFQGTGAADDSGLPNDRFFAVRPEGSVSTLKIQRTERGDSAVYLCASSLRGGRTDTQYFGPGTRLTVL.

The CDR3 is CSARRTGSYNSPLHF. CDR3 DNA sequence: TGCAGTGCTAGAAGGACAGGGTCCTATAATTCACCCCTCCACTTT. The chain has TRBV20-1 and TRBJ1-6, with 8 bases fitting TRBD1. Germline values: CDR1 DFQATT, CDR2 SNEGSKA (reference sequence). Trimming took 2 bases from V and 1 from J; bases not matched to a gene: 1. This CDR3 spans 15 amino acids.

This chain joins TRBV20-1 and TRBJ2-1; the D is unclear. V gave up 3 bases and J gave up 6 bases, with 6 bases separating them. The germline CDR1 and CDR2 sequences are DFQATT and SNEGSKA (reference sequence). CDR3 length: 11 residues. CDR3 sequence: CSASFLNEQFF. The DNA for the CDR3 is TGCAGTGCTAGTTTCCTCAATGAGCAGTTCTTC.

The chain is built from TRBV28 and TRBJ1-1; D gene uncertain. Germline V gene data show CDR1 as MDHEN and CDR2 as SYDVKM. The V end was cut by 4 bases, the J end by 5 bases, with 8 bases between. This CDR3 comprises 12 residues. The CDR3 loop is CASSSLGTEAFF. CDR3 nucleotide sequence: TGTGCCAGCAGTTCATTAGGAACTGAAGCTTTCTTT.

The chain recombines TRBV9 with TRBJ2-2, with D unclear. This CDR3 has 13 residues. Looked up from germline, CDR1 is SGDLS and CDR2 is YYNGEE. The V gene lost 0 bases and the J gene lost 6 bases, with 6 bases spanning the gap. CDR3 DNA sequence: TGTGCCAGCAGCGTAGTGGACGCCGGGGAGCTGTTTTTT. Protein: CASSVVDAGELFF.

The genes are TRBV12-3 or TRBV12-4 and TRBJ2-1, with TRBD2 matching over 13 bases. V lost 5 bases, J lost 8 bases, and 3 bases stayed unmatched. The CDR3 length is 14 residues. CDR3 residues: CASSTSGGDYEQFF. CDR3 bases: TGTGCCAGCAGTACTAGCGGGGGGGACTATGAGCAGTTCTTC.

The V gene is TRBV11-2, the J gene TRBJ2-2, with 13 bases fitting TRBD2. The CDR3 consists of 15 residues. The germline CDR1 and CDR2 sequences are SGHAT and FQNNGV. V lost 5 bases, J lost 3 bases, and 0 bases stayed unmatched. The chain's CDR3 is CASSGLAGDTGELFF. In DNA form, the CDR3 reads TGTGCCAGCAGCGGACTAGCGGGGGACACCGGGGAGCTGTTTTTT.

The chain has TRBV12-3 or TRBV12-4 and TRBJ2-5; D unresolved. Trimming took 5 bases from V and 14 from J, leaving 9 bases between them. The CDR3 is 9 residues long. This CDR3 is CASSPPIYF. The CDR3 DNA reads TGTGCCAGCAGTCCCCCCATCTACTTC.

This clonotype appeared a few times. The chain couples TRBV6-1 to TRBJ2-7; a weak D match, TRBD1 (5 bases). This CDR3 is built from 12 residues. Germline loops: CDR1 MNHNS, CDR2 SASEGT. V gave up 2 bases and J gave up 3 bases, with 5 bases separating them. CDR3 DNA: TGTGCCAGCAGTGAACAGGGCTACGAGCAGTACTTC. Translating gives CASSEQGYEQYF.

This clonotype was seen only once. The chain carries TRBV12-3 or TRBV12-4 and TRBJ1-1; D may be TRBD1 (5 bases). Trimming cost V 8 bases and J 1 base, with 14 bases left between them. CDR3 size: 14 residues. The CDR3 reads CASVLGTANTEAFF. The CDR3 region has the DNA TGTGCCAGCGTACTCGGGACGGCGAACACTGAAGCTTTCTTT.

The genes are TRBV14 and TRBJ2-1; tentatively, D is TRBD2 (5 bases). The V gene's germline CDR1 is SGHDN and CDR2 FVKESK. Trimming took off 0 bases at V and 14 bases at J, with 14 bases between the two ends. The CDR3 contains 13 residues. The chain's CDR3 is CASSQDLGSEEFF. The CDR3 DNA reads TGTGCCAGCAGCCAAGATCTCGGGTCGGAGGAGTTCTTC.

The count of this clonotype is one. This chain links TRBV29-1 with TRBJ2-1, with 9 bases lining up with TRBD2. CDR3 size: 15 residues. V shed 1 base, J shed 2 bases, and the junction held 3 bases outside the gene matches. Germline V gene sequence: CDR1 SQVTM, CDR2 ANQGSEA. CDR3 residues: CSVEGLAGPYNEQFF. The CDR3 DNA reads as TGCAGCGTTGAAGGGCTAGCGGGGCCCTACAATGAGCAGTTCTTC.

The V gene is TRBV29-1, the J gene TRBJ2-1, with D possibly matching TRBD2 (6 bases). This CDR3 has 14 amino acids. Germline-derived CDR1 and CDR2 are SQVTM and ANQGSEA. The V end lost 7 bases, the J end lost 4 bases, and 17 bases lay between the germline ends. The CDR3 DNA sequence: TGCAGCGCCGGAGGGACTTCTTTTTACAATGAGCAGTTCTTC. It encodes CSAGGTSFYNEQFF.